Listed below are T cell receptor beta chains from one sample, sequenced in a study of cytomegalovirus exposure and HLA in healthy donors. Assay: immunoSEQ multiplex PCR; the TCRdb copy retains only in-frame clones and omits some. The repertoire shows some 70,000 clones; the top ten hold 2.5% to 3%. The specimen sequenced was PBMCs. The source is a man aged 35 to 55 in good health and CMV-seronegative. CDR3s include the opening cysteine and the closing phenylalanine or tryptophan. D genes are given only for firm matches.

NA | TRBJ2-1 | TRBV7-9 | CASSPRGGSYNEQFF | TGTGCCAGCAGCCCAAGGGGCGGCTCCTACAATGAGCAGTTCTTC
NA | TRBJ1-5 | TRBV30 | CAWSGQGNQPQHF | TGTGCCTGGAGTGGACAGGGCAATCAGCCCCAGCATTTT
NA | TRBJ2-7 | TRBV6-1 | CASSPTPLSAYEQYF | TGTGCCAGCAGTCCTACACCACTAAGCGCCTACGAGCAGTACTTC
NA | TRBJ2-3 | TRBV5-1 | CASSLEGGASTDTQYF | TGCGCCAGCAGCTTGGAGGGGGGGGCCTCCACAGATACGCAGTATTTT
NA | TRBJ1-3 | TRBV4-2 | CASSQDRVGTIYF | TGTGCCAGCAGCCAAGACAGGGTAGGCACCATATATTTT
TRBD1 | TRBJ1-3 | TRBV25-1 | CASSETSTGLGGNTIYF | TGTGCCAGCAGTGAAACCTCGACAGGGCTAGGAGGAAACACCATATATTTT
NA | TRBJ2-3 | TRBV29-1 | CSVDAGQKFTDTQYF | TGCAGCGTTGACGCGGGACAGAAGTTCACAGATACGCAGTATTTT
NA | TRBJ2-5 | TRBV4-1 | CASSQGSPLRGLQETQYF | TGCGCCAGCAGCCAAGGGTCCCCCCTGCGGGGGCTCCAAGAGACCCAGTACTTC
TRBD2 | TRBJ2-1 | TRBV11-3 | CASSSRLAGAYNEQFF | TGTGCCAGCAGCTCCCGACTAGCGGGGGCCTACAATGAGCAGTTCTTC
TRBD1 | TRBJ1-1 | TRBV6-5 | CASSYRGPSTEAFF | TGTGCCAGCAGTTACAGGGGGCCAAGCACTGAAGCTTTCTTT
TRBD1 | TRBJ2-7 | TRBV5-1 | CASSLASGGEQYF | TGCGCCAGCAGCTTAGCGTCAGGGGGCGAGCAGTACTTC
NA | TRBJ2-5 | TRBV5-6 | CASSPRVVLETQYF | TGTGCCAGCAGCCCCAGGGTTGTATTAGAGACCCAGTACTTC
NA | TRBJ1-5 | TRBV5-1 | CASSPGEAVQPQHF | TGCGCCAGCAGCCCGGGGGAGGCAGTGCAGCCCCAGCATTTT
TRBD1 | TRBJ1-2 | TRBV30 | CAWSTDRGYYGYTF | TGTGCCTGGAGTACCGACAGGGGGTACTATGGCTACACCTTC
NA | TRBJ1-1 | TRBV18 | CASSPPTGNTEAFF | TGTGCCAGCTCACCACCTACAGGGAACACTGAAGCTTTCTTT
NA | TRBJ1-5 | TRBV30 | CAWSRENNQPQHF | TGTGCCTGGAGTAGAGAGAACAATCAGCCCCAGCATTTT
NA | TRBJ1-6 | TRBV18 | CASSPGLSNSPLHF | TGTGCCAGCTCACCAGGACTGTCTAATTCACCCCTCCACTTT
TRBD2 | TRBJ2-1 | TRBV4-2 | CASSPRTSGESNEQFF | TGTGCCAGCAGCCCCCGGACTAGCGGGGAGTCCAATGAGCAGTTCTTC
NA | TRBJ1-2 | TRBV28 | CASSWGGIRGYTF | TGTGCCAGCAGCTGGGGAGGGATACGTGGCTACACCTTC
NA | TRBJ2-4 | TRBV11-1 | CASSRDHFRGAKNIQYF | TGTGCCAGCAGCCGGGATCACTTCCGGGGAGCCAAAAACATTCAGTACTTC
TRBD2 | TRBJ2-7 | TRBV6-5 | CASSYSSGSSYEQYF | TGTGCCAGCAGTTACTCTAGCGGGAGCTCCTACGAGCAGTACTTC
NA | TRBJ1-1 | TRBV6-9 | CASTYSENTEAFF | TGTGCCAGCACTTACAGTGAGAACACTGAAGCTTTCTTT
TRBD1 | TRBJ1-6 | TRBV4-1 | CASSHEPGQGGNSPLHF | TGCGCCAGCAGCCATGAGCCGGGACAGGGGGGTAATTCACCCCTCCACTTT
NA | TRBJ1-1 | TRBV28 | CASRRYGSGNTEAFF | TGTGCCAGCAGACGATACGGGTCGGGGAACACTGAAGCTTTCTTT
NA | TRBJ2-5 | TRBV6-1 | CASSVDYFGETQYF | TGTGCCAGCAGTGTTGACTATTTTGGTGAGACCCAGTACTTC
NA | TRBJ1-5 | TRBV2 | CASKREGDQPQHF | TGTGCCAGCAAAAGGGAGGGAGATCAGCCCCAGCATTTT
TRBD2 | TRBJ2-1 | TRBV10-3 | CAISESTSGNEQFF | TGTGCCATCAGTGAGTCGACTAGCGGCAATGAGCAGTTCTTC
NA | TRBJ1-2 | TRBV11-2 | CASRRVSGVRGGEYGYTF | TGTGCCAGCAGGAGGGTGTCAGGGGTTCGCGGAGGAGAATATGGCTACACCTTC
NA | TRBJ1-5 | TRBV7-2 | CASSLQRGNQPQHF | TGTGCCAGCAGCCTCCAAAGGGGGAATCAGCCCCAGCATTTT
TRBD1 | TRBJ2-5 | TRBV10-3 | CAISESGTDLETQYF | TGTGCCATCAGTGAGTCGGGGACAGACCTAGAGACCCAGTACTTC
TRBD2 | TRBJ2-7 | TRBV5-1 | CASSFRTSGVPYEQYF | TGCGCCAGCAGCTTTAGGACTAGCGGGGTACCCTACGAGCAGTACTTC
NA | TRBJ1-1 | TRBV2 | CADTDMNTEAFF | TGTGCCGATACCGACATGAACACTGAAGCTTTCTTT
NA | TRBJ1-1 | TRBV7-3 | CASSLSVNTEAFF | TGTGCCAGCAGCTTATCTGTAAACACTGAAGCTTTCTTT
TRBD2 | TRBJ2-3 | TRBV5-4 | CASSLVTSGGARNTQYF | TGTGCCAGCAGCTTGGTGACTAGCGGGGGGGCTAGGAATACGCAGTATTTT
TRBD2 | TRBJ2-7 | TRBV29-1 | CSGLRGTEQYF | TGCAGCGGGCTGCGGGGGACCGAGCAGTACTTC
NA | TRBJ1-2 | TRBV7-2 | CASSFTQGTGNYGYTF | TGTGCCAGCAGCTTTACTCAGGGGACCGGTAACTATGGCTACACCTTC
NA | TRBJ1-4 | TRBV7-2 | CASSLVGGEKLFF | TGTGCCAGCAGCTTAGTTGGGGGGGAAAAACTGTTTTTT